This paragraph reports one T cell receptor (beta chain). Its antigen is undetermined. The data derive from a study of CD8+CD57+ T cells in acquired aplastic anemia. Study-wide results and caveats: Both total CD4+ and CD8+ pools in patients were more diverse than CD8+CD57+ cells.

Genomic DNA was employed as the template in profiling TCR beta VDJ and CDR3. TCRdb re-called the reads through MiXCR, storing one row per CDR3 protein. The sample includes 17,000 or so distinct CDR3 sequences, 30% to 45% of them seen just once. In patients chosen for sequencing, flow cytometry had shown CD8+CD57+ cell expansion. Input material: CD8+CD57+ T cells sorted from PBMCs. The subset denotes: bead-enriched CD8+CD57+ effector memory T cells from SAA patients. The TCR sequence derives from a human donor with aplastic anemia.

The CDR3 bases are TGTGCCAGCAAATACACGGACTATGGCTACACCTTC. This encodes CASKYTDYGYTF. The gene calls are TRBV6-1 and TRBJ1-2; D uncertain. The germline V gene has CDR1 MNHNS and CDR2 SASEGT. The CDR3 length is 12 residues. V shed 7 bases and J shed 3 bases, with 9 bases lying between them.